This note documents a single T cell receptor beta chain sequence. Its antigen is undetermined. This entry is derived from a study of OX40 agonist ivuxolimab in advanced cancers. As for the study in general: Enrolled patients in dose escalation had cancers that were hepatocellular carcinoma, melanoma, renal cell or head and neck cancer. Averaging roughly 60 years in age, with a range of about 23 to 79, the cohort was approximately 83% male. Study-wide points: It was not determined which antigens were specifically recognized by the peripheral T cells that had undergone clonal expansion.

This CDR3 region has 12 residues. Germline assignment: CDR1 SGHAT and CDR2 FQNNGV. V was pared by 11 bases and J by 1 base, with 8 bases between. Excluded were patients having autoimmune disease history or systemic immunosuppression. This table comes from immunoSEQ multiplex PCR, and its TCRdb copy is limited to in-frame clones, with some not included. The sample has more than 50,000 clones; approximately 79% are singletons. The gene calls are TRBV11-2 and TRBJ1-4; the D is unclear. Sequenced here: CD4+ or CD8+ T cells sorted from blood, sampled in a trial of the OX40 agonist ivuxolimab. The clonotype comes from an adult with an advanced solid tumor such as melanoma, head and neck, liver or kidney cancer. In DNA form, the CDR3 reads TGTGCCTCGGCAGGAACTAATGAAAAACTGTTTTTT. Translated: CASAGTNEKLFF.